The source of this TCR beta chain is a study of cytomegalovirus exposure and HLA in healthy donors. Vbeta (60) and Jbeta (13) primers were used in the PCR. Clones were read by immunoSEQ multiplex PCR, and TCRdb kept only the in-frame ones, dropping some. Seen here are 200,000 or so clones, 78% observed once, and the top ten hold less than 6%. Trimming shortened V by 6 bases and J by 5 bases, and 17 bases separated the two germline ends. Germline CDR1 is MNHNS and CDR2 is SASEGT. This CDR3 region has 14 residues. The chain links TRBV6-1 to TRBJ2-7; TRBD1 is a possible D gene (6 bases). Sequenced input: PBMCs. The source is a woman aged 30 to 39 in good health and CMV-seropositive. CDR3 DNA: TGTGCCAGCAGACCACGACAGGATTTCCACGAGCAGTACTTC. Residues: CASRPRQDFHEQYF.